One T cell receptor beta chain is described in this entry. The sample comes from a study of blood T cell repertoires in COVID-19. Study information: Sites across the United States, Italy and Spain contributed samples from acute and convalescent COVID-19.

Per the original data handling: Reference gene primer amplification in the assay estimated nucleated cell counts. Assay: immunoSEQ multiplex PCR; the TCRdb copy retains only in-frame clones and omits some. D and trimming come from the DNA, and the V and J calls and clone size come from that table. The data hold around 260,000 clones, with 80% to 90% observed a single time. The sequencing sample was made of peripheral blood. The TCR was taken from a woman in her forties or fifties who had recovered from COVID-19.

The CDR3 sequence: CASSSRTAGNYGYTF. CDR3 DNA: TGTGCCAGCAGCTCCCGGACAGCAGGTAACTATGGCTACACCTTC. V and J are TRBV7-3 and TRBJ1-2; maybe TRBD1 (6 bases). Germline assignment: CDR1 SGHTA and CDR2 FQGTGA. V was pared by 4 bases and J by 1 base, with 13 bases between. CDR3 size: 15 residues.